This is a list of T cell receptor beta chains from one sample in a study of memory CD8 T cells in hepatitis C reinfection. Assay: immunoSEQ multiplex PCR; the TCRdb copy retains only in-frame clones and omits some. The table lists tens of thousands of clones, roughly nine tenths of them singletons. Sequenced input: naive CD8+ T cells sorted from blood. The receptor source for this set is a man aged 18 to 35 with hepatitis C virus infection. Each CDR3 is given with its conserved first and last residue. D genes are given only for firm matches. Some rows have no size entry. The others give once, few or many, or a class for an expanded clone.

>TRBJ1-3|TRBD1|few|TRBV5-6
TGTGCCAGCAGCGCCCTCAGGGGGAACTCTGGAAACACCATATATTTT
CASSALRGNSGNTIYF
>TRBJ1-5|NA|NA|TRBV20-1
TGCTATGGGAGTCGCAATCAGCCCCAGCATTTT
CYGSRNQPQHF
>TRBJ2-1|NA|NA|TRBV9
TGTGCCAGCAGCGAGACTAACAATGAGCAGTTCTTC
CASSETNNEQFF
>TRBJ2-2|TRBD2|once|TRBV2
TGTGCCAGCAGTGAATCTAGCGGGGGGAACACCGGGGAGCTGTTTTTT
CASSESSGGNTGELFF
>TRBJ2-7|NA|NA|TRBV7-9
TGTGCCAGCAGTCGAACGCAGGGTAGAGTCAGCGAGCAGTACTTC
CASSRTQGRVSEQYF
>TRBJ2-4|NA|NA|TRBV5-3
TGTGCCAGAAGGCCCCCCAAGTCGGGAACCAAAAACATTCAGTACTTC
CARRPPKSGTKNIQYF
>TRBJ2-2|TRBD2|NA|TRBV19
TGTGCCAGCCGCGGGGGGGCCTGGAACGGGGAGCTGTTTTTT
CASRGGAWNGELFF
>TRBJ2-7|TRBD2|NA|TRBV19
TGTGCCAGTAGTATAGGGACTAGCGGCTACGAGCAGTACTTC
CASSIGTSGYEQYF
>TRBJ1-3|NA|NA|TRBV9
TGTGCCAGCAGCGTAGATCAGGGCGCTGGAAACACCATATATTTT
CASSVDQGAGNTIYF
>TRBJ1-6|NA|few|TRBV6-5
TGTGCCAGCAGTTACTCGCAGAATTCACCCCTCCACTTT
CASSYSQNSPLHF
>TRBJ2-7|NA|NA|TRBV7-9
TGTGCCAGCAGCTCGCCGGGACACTCCTACGAGCAGTACTTC
CASSSPGHSYEQYF
>TRBJ1-2|NA|once|TRBV6-6
TGTGCCAGCGGTCTTATAGGGGCCATCTATGGCTACACCTTC
CASGLIGAIYGYTF
>TRBJ1-1|NA|few|TRBV5-5
TGTGCCAGCAGCTTGGACTATTCCATGAACACTGAAGCTTTCTTT
CASSLDYSMNTEAFF
>TRBJ2-1|TRBD2|NA|TRBV19
TGTGCCAGTAGTGTTACTAGCGGGGGGGATGCCTACAATGAGCAGTTCTTC
CASSVTSGGDAYNEQFF
>TRBJ1-2|NA|NA|TRBV7-2
TGTGCCAGCAGCTTGGTACAGCCCAGTAACTATGGCTACACCTTC
CASSLVQPSNYGYTF
>TRBJ1-3|NA|NA|TRBV7-9
TGTGCCAGCAGCTTTAGTGATCATTCTGGAAACACCATATATTTT
CASSFSDHSGNTIYF
>TRBJ1-4|NA|NA|TRBV7-9
TGTGCCAGCAGTTTCCTCGGGGGGCCTTTCGCAACTAATGAAAAACTGTTTTTT
CASSFLGGPFATNEKLFF
>TRBJ2-3|NA|NA|TRBV29-1
TGCAGCGTTGAAGCCTACGACTCACCAACACATACGCAGTATTTT
CSVEAYDSPTHTQYF
>TRBJ2-7|NA|NA|TRBV6-1
TGTGCCAGCAGCGAGGACTGGTTCTACGAGCAGTACTTC
CASSEDWFYEQYF
>TRBJ2-5|TRBD2|NA|TRBV4-2
TGTGCCAGCAGCCAAAGCCCCTCCAGGGTAGCGGGGGAAGAGACCCAGTACTTC
CASSQSPSRVAGEETQYF
>TRBJ2-1|NA|NA|TRBV5-5
TGTGCCAGCACCGACAGGTCCCAAGCCTCCTACAATGAGCAGTTCTTC
CASTDRSQASYNEQFF
>TRBJ2-7|TRBD2|NA|TRBV7-8
TGTGCCAGCAGCTTAGAAGCGGGGCTAGCGGGAGGCTACGAGCAGTACTTC
CASSLEAGLAGGYEQYF
>TRBJ1-2|TRBD1|NA|TRBV9
TGTGCCAGCAGCGCAGGGGGTGGCTATGGCTACACCTTC
CASSAGGGYGYTF
>TRBJ2-1|NA|NA|TRBV5-1
TGCGCCAGCAGCTTGGGAGCGACAGTCGACAATGAGCAGTTCTTC
CASSLGATVDNEQFF
>TRBJ2-1|TRBD1|NA|TRBV13
TGTGCCAGCAGCTCCCAGGGGGTCAATGAGCAGTTCTTC
CASSSQGVNEQFF
>TRBJ1-1|NA|NA|TRBV7-9
TGTGCCAGCAGCGCACCTGTAGGGGAAAGGGACACTGAAGCTTTCTTT
CASSAPVGERDTEAFF
>TRBJ2-1|TRBD2|NA|TRBV28
TGTGCCAGCAGTTTTTCTACTAGCGGGAGCTACAATGAGCAGTTCTTC
CASSFSTSGSYNEQFF
>TRBJ2-5|TRBD2|NA|TRBV27
TGTGCCAGCAGTAGTCGGCTAGCGGGACGGGACCAGTACTTC
CASSSRLAGRDQYF
>TRBJ2-7|NA|NA|TRBV5-6
TGTGCCAGCAGCTTGGGAGTTGTCTACGAGCAGTACTTC
CASSLGVVYEQYF
>TRBJ2-1|NA|NA|TRBV19
TGTGCCACAAGGGCGGGTTACAATGAGCAGTTCTTC
CATRAGYNEQFF
>TRBJ2-3|TRBD1|once|TRBV30
TGTGCCTGGTCAGGAGGACAGGGAACAGATACGCAGTATTTT
CAWSGGQGTDTQYF
>TRBJ2-1|NA|NA|TRBV5-1
TGCGCCAGCAGCGTAGGACTCCTAGGGTCCTACAATGAGCAGTTCTTC
CASSVGLLGSYNEQFF
>TRBJ1-4|TRBD1|NA|TRBV11-2
TGTGCCAGCAGCTTAGGAATATCGGACAGGGGGTTAGAAAAACTGTTTTTT
CASSLGISDRGLEKLFF
>TRBJ2-7|TRBD2|NA|TRBV27
TGTGCCAGCAGTTTATCGGCGGGAGAGGTTTACGAGCAGTACTTC
CASSLSAGEVYEQYF
>TRBJ1-1|NA|NA|TRBV28
TGTGCCAGCAGTTTAAAGGGGAGAGGGAGGCACACTGAAGCTTTCTTT
CASSLKGRGRHTEAFF
>TRBJ2-6|NA|once|TRBV4-2
TGTGCCAGCAGCCTGACTTTAGTTGCTGGGGCCAACGTCCTGACTTTC
CASSLTLVAGANVLTF
>TRBJ1-1|NA|NA|TRBV28
TGTGCCAGCAGTTTATCCTGGGGAGTCACTGAAGCTTTCTTT
CASSLSWGVTEAFF
>TRBJ2-1|TRBD2|NA|TRBV19
TGTGCCAGTTGGAGCGGGAACAATGAGCAGTTCTTC
CASWSGNNEQFF
>TRBJ2-1|NA|NA|TRBV15
TGTGCCACCAGCCATACGGGTACCTACAATGAGCAGTTCTTC
CATSHTGTYNEQFF
>TRBJ2-1|TRBD1|once|TRBV18
TGTGCCAGCTCACCCGACAGGGGCAAGAATGAGCAGTTCTTC
CASSPDRGKNEQFF
>TRBJ2-7|NA|NA|TRBV18
TGTGCCAGCTCTGACAGTTACGAGCAGTACTTC
CASSDSYEQYF
>TRBJ1-4|TRBD1|few|TRBV2
TGTGCCAGCAGTGTGACAGGGGGTAATGAAAAACTGTTTTTT
CASSVTGGNEKLFF
>TRBJ2-3|NA|once|TRBV2
TGTGCCAGCAGTTTGCTCGGGACACACACAGATACGCAGTATTTT
CASSLLGTHTDTQYF
>TRBJ2-2|TRBD1|NA|TRBV7-9
TGTGCCAGCAGCTTAAACGGACAGGGGGTACGGGCCGGGGAGCTGTTTTTT
CASSLNGQGVRAGELFF
>TRBJ2-2|TRBD2|NA|TRBV5-4
TGTGCCAGCAGCTTCCGACTAGCGGGGGGCGTCACCGGGGAGCTGTTTTTT
CASSFRLAGGVTGELFF
>TRBJ2-2|TRBD2|NA|TRBV27
TGTGCCAGCAGTTTCCTAGCGGGGTTCCCCGGGGAGCTGTTTTTT
CASSFLAGFPGELFF
>TRBJ1-6|TRBD1|NA|TRBV19
TGTGCCAGCTCGACAGGGCCGGCACCCCTCCACTTT
CASSTGPAPLHF
>TRBJ1-1|NA|few|TRBV10-3
TGTGCCATCAGTGAGTCCTTGAACACTGAAGCTTTCTTT
CAISESLNTEAFF
>TRBJ1-2|TRBD1|NA|TRBV6-6
TGTGCCAGCAGTTTCCTCGAGGGGGCCTATGGCTACACCTTC
CASSFLEGAYGYTF
>TRBJ1-3|NA|NA|TRBV7-9
TGTGCCAGCAGCAGCCTGCTTCAGGGGTCTCGTGGAAACACCATATATTTT
CASSSLLQGSRGNTIYF
>TRBJ1-2|NA|NA|TRBV19
TGTGCCAGTAGTGCCCTAGGGGGATCCTATGGCTACACCTTC
CASSALGGSYGYTF
>TRBJ1-2|TRBD1|once|TRBV2
TGTGCCAGCAGGGGGACAGGGGGGGCCTATGGCTACACCTTC
CASRGTGGAYGYTF
>TRBJ1-3|NA|once|TRBV9
TGTGCCAGCAGCGTATCCCCAGGGCAGGGTGCAGGAAACACCATATATTTT
CASSVSPGQGAGNTIYF
>TRBJ2-7|TRBD1|NA|TRBV10-2
TGCGCCACCTCACTGGGGACAGGGCGGTACGAGCAGTACTTC
CATSLGTGRYEQYF
>TRBJ2-1|TRBD2|NA|TRBV9
TGTGCCAGCAGCGAGGGACTAGCGGGAGGGCCGGTCCAGCAGTTCTTC
CASSEGLAGGPVQQFF
>TRBJ1-3|TRBD1|NA|TRBV7-2
TGTGCCAGCAGCGCGACAGGGACCGGCTCTGGAAACACCATATATTTT
CASSATGTGSGNTIYF
>TRBJ2-3|TRBD1|NA|TRBV27
TGTGCCAGCAGTTCGGGACAGACTAGCACAGATACGCAGTATTTT
CASSSGQTSTDTQYF
>TRBJ2-7|TRBD2|NA|TRBV18
TGTGCCAGCTCACCCCGCGGGAGCCCCTACGAGCAGTACTTC
CASSPRGSPYEQYF
>TRBJ2-3|NA|NA|TRBV7-9
TGTGCCAGCAGCTCGGGTTATACAGATACGCAGTATTTT
CASSSGYTDTQYF
>TRBJ1-2|TRBD1|NA|TRBV11-2
TGTGCCAGCAGCTCCGCGGGACAGGGGAATGGCTACACCTTC
CASSSAGQGNGYTF